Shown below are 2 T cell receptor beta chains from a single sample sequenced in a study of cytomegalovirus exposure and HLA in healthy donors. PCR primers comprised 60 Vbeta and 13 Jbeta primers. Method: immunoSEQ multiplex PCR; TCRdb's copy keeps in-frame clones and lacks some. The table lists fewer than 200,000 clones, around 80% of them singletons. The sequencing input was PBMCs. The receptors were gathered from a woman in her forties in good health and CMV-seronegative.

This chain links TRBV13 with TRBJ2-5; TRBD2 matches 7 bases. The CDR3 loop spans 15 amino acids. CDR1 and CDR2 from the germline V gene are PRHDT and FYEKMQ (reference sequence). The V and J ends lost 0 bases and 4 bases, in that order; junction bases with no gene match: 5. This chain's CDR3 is CASSLGAGLRETQYF. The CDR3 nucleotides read TGTGCCAGCAGCTTAGGAGCGGGACTTCGAGAGACCCAGTACTTC.

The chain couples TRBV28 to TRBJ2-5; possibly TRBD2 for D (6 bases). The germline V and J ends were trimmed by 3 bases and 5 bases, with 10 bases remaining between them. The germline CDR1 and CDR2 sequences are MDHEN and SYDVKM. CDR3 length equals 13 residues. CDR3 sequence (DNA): TGTGCCAGCAGTTTGGGCGGGGTGGAGACCCAGTACTTC. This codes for CASSLGGVETQYF.